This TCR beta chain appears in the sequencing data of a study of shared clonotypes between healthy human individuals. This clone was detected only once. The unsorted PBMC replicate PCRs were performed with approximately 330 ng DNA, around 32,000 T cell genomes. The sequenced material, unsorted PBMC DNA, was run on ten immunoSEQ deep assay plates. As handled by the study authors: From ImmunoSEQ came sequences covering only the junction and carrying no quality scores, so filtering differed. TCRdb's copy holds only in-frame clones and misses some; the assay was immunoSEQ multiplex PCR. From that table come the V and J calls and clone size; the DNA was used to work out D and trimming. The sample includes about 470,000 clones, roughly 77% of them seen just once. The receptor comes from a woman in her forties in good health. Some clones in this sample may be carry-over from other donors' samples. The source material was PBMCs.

CDR3 in DNA: TGTGCCAGCAGCCCCGTGAATAGCGCAGATACGCAGTATTTT. Translation: CASSPVNSADTQYF. The chain carries TRBV7-3 and TRBJ2-3, with D perhaps TRBD2 (5 bases). V lost 5 bases, J lost 4 bases, and 13 bases lay in between. The CDR3 loop spans 14 amino acids. In germline, CDR1 is SGHTA, CDR2 FQGTGA.